This TCR beta chain was sequenced for a study of beta chain features in type 1 diabetes. Findings and caveats of the study: At VDJ recombination sites, type 1 diabetes patients had fewer insertions and more deleted nucleotides.

By way of CD45RO/CCR7/CD25/CD127/CD95/CD27, the CD4+ regulatory, stem cell-like memory, central memory and naive cells were sorted. The sequenced template was cDNA made from the entire isolated RNA. Data came from immunoSEQ multiplex PCR; TCRdb stores just in-frame clones and leaves some out. The table lists 350,000 to 450,000 clones, roughly 15% of them singletons. Germline-derived CDR1 and CDR2 are MNHEY and SMNVEV (reference sequence). There are 14 residues in the CDR3. V trimming: 3 bases; J trimming: 4 bases; junction bases outside the gene matches: 5. Remarks on this clone: Antigen unknown.

The TCR sequence derives from a woman between 18 and 30 years old in good health. Sample: naive CD4+ T cells from blood. The V gene is TRBV27, the J gene TRBJ2-7, with 8 bases identical to TRBD1. Here the CDR3 reads CASSFLDRVYEQYF. For the CDR3, the DNA is TGTGCCAGCAGTTTTTTGGACAGGGTATACGAGCAGTACTTC.